The 5 T cell receptor beta chains below all came from one sample that was sequenced in a study of blood T cell repertoires in COVID-19. Measured with immunoSEQ multiplex PCR; TCRdb has only the in-frame clones, and not every one. This sample yields about 670,000 clones, of which 75% to 90% are seen a single time; around 0.3% belongs to the top ten. Sequenced material: peripheral blood. These receptor sequences come from a woman younger than 35 with acute or convalescent COVID-19.

The V call is TRBV3-1 (or the pseudogene TRBV3-2), the J call TRBJ2-5; 9 bases agree with TRBD2. CDR3 size: 15 residues. With V trimmed by 3 bases and J by 0 bases, 2 bases remained unmatched. Per the germline V gene, CDR1 is LGHDT and CDR2 is YNNKEL (reference sequence). The CDR3 is CASSQTSGYQETQYF. The CDR3, as DNA: TGTGCCAGCAGCCAGACTAGCGGATACCAAGAGACCCAGTACTTC.

The rearrangement links TRBV28 to TRBJ1-2; tentatively, D is TRBD1 (5 bases). CDR1 MDHEN and CDR2 SYDVKM come from the germline V gene. The CDR3 has 17 amino acids. Between the trimmed V and J ends, which lost 6 bases and 1 base, there was a span of 21 bases. The DNA for the CDR3 is TGTGCCAGCAGACCAGAGGGGAGGGGTCGGGATAACTATGGCTACACCTTC. Translation gives CASRPEGRGRDNYGYTF.

The chain has TRBV27 and TRBJ2-5; TRBD2 agrees at 7 bases. The V gene end was trimmed by 4 bases and the J gene end by 1 base; junction bases not matched to a gene: 3. The CDR3 contains 14 residues. Germline V gives CDR1 MNHEY, CDR2 SMNVEV (reference sequence). CDR3 DNA sequence: TGTGCCAGCAGTTACCAGCGGGGCCAAGAGACCCAGTACTTC. Protein: CASSYQRGQETQYF.

The rearrangement uses TRBV27 and TRBJ2-7; D uncertain. Germline loops: CDR1 MNHEY, CDR2 SMNVEV (reference sequence). V lost 5 bases, J lost 0 bases, and 11 bases lay in between. The CDR3 extends over 14 amino acids. The CDR3 protein is CASSPHRSSYEQYF. The CDR3 DNA sequence: TGTGCCAGCAGTCCCCACAGAAGCTCCTACGAGCAGTACTTC.

This chain links TRBV6-4 with TRBJ2-2, with D tentatively TRBD2 (5 bases). The CDR3 loop spans 13 amino acids. With 6 bases removed from V and 1 base from J, the gap between germline ends came to 6 bases. The germline V gene has CDR1 MRHNA and CDR2 SNTAGT. Here the CDR3 reads CASRLGNTGELFF. The CDR3, as DNA: TGTGCCAGCAGACTAGGGAACACCGGGGAGCTGTTTTTT.